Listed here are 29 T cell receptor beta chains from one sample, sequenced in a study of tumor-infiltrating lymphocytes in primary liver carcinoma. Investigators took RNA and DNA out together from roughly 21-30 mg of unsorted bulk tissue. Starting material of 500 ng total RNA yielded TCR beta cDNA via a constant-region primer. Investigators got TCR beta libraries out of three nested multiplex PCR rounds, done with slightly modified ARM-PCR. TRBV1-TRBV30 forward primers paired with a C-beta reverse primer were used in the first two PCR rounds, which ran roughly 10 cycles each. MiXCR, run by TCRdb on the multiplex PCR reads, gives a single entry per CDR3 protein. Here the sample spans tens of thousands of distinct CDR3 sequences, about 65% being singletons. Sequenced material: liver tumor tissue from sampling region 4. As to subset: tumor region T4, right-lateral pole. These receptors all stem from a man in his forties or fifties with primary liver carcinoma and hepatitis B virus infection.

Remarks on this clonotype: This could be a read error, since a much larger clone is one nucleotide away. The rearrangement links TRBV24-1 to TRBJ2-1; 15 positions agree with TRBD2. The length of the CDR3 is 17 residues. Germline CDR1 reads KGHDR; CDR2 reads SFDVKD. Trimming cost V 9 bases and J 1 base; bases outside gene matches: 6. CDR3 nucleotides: TGTGCCACCTGTGTCGGACTAGCGGGAGGGTCCTACAATGAGCAGTTCTTC. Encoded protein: CATCVGLAGGSYNEQFF.

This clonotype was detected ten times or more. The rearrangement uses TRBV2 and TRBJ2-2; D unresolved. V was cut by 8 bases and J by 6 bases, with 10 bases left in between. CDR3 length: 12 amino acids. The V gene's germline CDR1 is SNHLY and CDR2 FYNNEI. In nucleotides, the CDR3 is TGTGCCAGCGCCGGAATAGCCGGGGAGCTGTTTTTT. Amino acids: CASAGIAGELFF.

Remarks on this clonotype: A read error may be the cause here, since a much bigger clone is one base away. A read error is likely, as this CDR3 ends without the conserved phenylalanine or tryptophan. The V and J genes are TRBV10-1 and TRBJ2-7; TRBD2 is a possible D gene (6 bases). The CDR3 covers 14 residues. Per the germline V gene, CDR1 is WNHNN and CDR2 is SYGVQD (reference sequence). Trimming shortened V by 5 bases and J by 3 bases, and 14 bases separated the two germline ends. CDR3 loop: CASSPGGMIYEQYL. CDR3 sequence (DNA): TGCGCCAGCAGTCCCGGGGGAATGATCTACGAGCAGTACTTG.

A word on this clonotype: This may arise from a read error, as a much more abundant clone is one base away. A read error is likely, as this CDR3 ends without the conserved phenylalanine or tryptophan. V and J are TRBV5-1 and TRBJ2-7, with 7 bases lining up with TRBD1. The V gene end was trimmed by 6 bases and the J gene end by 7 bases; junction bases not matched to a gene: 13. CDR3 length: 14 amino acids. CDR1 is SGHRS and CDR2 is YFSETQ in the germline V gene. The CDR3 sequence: CASTSNTGAGEQYY. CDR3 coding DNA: TGCGCCAGCACCTCCAACACAGGGGCTGGGGAGCAGTACTAC.

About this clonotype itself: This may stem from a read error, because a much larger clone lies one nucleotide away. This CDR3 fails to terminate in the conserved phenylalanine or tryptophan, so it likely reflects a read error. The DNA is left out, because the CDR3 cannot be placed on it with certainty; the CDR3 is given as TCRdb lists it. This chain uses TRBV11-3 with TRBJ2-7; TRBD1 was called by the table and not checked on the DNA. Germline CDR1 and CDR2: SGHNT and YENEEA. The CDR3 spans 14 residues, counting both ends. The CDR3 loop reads CATRQGVTSYEEYL.

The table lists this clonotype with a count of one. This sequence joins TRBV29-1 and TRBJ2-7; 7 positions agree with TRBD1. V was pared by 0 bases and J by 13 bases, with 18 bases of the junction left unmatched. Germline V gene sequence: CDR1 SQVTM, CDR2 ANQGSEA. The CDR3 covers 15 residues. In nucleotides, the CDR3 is TGCAGCGTTGAAGAAATGACAGGGCCCGATGGACGACACTACTTC. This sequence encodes CSVEEMTGPDGRHYF.

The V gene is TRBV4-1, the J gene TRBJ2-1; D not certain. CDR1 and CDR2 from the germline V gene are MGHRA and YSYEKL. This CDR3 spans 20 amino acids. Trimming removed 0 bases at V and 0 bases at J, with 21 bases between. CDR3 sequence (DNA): TGCGCCAGCAGCCAAGAGGAAAAGGAAAGATGGCCCAGCTCCTACAATGAGCAGTTCTTC. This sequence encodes CASSQEEKERWPSSYNEQFF.

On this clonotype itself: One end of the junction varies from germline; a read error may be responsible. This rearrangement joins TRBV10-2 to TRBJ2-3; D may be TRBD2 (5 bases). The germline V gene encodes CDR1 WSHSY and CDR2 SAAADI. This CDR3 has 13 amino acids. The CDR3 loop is CASSVLCSEAQYF. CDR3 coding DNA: TGTGCCAGCAGTGTTCTCTGTAGCGAAGCGCAGTATTTT.

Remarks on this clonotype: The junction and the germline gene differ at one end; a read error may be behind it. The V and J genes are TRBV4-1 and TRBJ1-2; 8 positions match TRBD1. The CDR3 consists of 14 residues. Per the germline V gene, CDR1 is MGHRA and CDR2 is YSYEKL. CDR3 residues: CASSYGDRNYDYTF. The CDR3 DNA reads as TGCGCCAGCAGCTATGGGGACAGGAACTATGACTACACCTTC.

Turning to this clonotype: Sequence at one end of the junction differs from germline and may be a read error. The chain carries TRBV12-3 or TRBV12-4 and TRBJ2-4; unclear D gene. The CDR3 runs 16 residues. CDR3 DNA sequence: TGTGCCAGCAGTCGGCCCAGTAGTTTAGCCAAAGACATTCGGTACTTC. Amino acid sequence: CASSRPSSLAKDIRYF.

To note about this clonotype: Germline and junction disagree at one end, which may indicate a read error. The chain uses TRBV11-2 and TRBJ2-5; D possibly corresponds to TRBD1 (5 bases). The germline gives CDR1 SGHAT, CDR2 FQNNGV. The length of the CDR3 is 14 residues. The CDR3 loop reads CASSLGGWEETQYF. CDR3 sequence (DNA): TGTGCCAGCAGCTTAGGGGGCTGGGAAGAGACACAGTACTTT.

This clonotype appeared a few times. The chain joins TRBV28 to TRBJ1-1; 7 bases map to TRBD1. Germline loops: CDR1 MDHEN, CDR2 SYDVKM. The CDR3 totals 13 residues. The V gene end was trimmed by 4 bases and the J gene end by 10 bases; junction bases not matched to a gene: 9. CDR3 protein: CASSSPATGAAFF. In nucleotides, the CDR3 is TGTGCCAGCAGTTCACCGGCTACAGGGGCAGCTTTCTTT.

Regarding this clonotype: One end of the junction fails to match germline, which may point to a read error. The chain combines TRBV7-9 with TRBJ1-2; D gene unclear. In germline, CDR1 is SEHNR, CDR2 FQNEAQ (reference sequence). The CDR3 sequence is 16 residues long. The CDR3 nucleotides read TGTCCCAGCAGCCCCGAGGGTAGGCTGTCCCAATATGGCTACACCTTC. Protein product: CPSSPEGRLSQYGYTF. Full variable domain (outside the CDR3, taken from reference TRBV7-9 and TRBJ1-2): DTGVSQNPRHKITKRGQNVTFRCDPISEHNRLYWYRQTLGQGPEFLTYFQNEAQLEKSRLLSDRFSAERPKGSFSTLEIQRTEQGDSAMYLCPSSPEGRLSQYGYTFGSGTRLTVV.

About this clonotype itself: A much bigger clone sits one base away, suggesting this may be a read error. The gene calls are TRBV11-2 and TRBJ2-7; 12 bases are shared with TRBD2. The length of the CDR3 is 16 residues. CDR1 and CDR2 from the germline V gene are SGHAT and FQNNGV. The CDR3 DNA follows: TGTGCCAACAGCTTGCGGACTAGCGGGGTCTCCTACGAGCAGTACTTC. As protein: CANSLRTSGVSYEQYF.

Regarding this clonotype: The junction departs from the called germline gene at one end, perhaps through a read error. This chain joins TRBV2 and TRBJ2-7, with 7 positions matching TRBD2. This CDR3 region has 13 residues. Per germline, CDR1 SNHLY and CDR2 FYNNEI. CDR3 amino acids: CTSGCGSWYEQYF. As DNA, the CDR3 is TGTACCAGCGGCTGCGGGAGCTGGTACGAGCAATACTTC.

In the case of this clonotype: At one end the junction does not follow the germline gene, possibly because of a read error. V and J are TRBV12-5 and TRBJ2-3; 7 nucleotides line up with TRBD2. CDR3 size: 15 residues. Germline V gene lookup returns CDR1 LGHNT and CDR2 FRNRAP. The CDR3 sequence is CVSGSEAGRMDTQYF. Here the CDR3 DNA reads TGTGTTAGTGGTTCCGAAGCGGGACGCATGGATACGCAGTATTTT.

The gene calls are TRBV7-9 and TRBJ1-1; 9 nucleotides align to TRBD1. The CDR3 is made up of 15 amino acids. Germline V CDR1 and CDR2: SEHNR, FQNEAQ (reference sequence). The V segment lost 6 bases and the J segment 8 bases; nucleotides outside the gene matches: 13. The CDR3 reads CASRTIRDRVTEAFF. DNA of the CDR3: TGTGCCAGCAGGACTATACGGGACAGGGTTACGGAAGCTTTCTTT.

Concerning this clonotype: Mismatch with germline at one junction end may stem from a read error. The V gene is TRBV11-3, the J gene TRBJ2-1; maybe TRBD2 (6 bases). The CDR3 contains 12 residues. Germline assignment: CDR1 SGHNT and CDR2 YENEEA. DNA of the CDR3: TGTACTAGCAGCTTAGATTCTAATGAGCAATTCTTC. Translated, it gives CTSSLDSNEQFF.

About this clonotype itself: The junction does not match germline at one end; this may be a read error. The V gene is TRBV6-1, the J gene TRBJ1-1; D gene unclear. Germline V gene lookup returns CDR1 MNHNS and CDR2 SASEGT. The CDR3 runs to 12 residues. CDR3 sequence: CVSSGWNTEAFF. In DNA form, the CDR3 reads TGTGTCAGCAGTGGGTGGAACACTGAAGCTTTCTTT.

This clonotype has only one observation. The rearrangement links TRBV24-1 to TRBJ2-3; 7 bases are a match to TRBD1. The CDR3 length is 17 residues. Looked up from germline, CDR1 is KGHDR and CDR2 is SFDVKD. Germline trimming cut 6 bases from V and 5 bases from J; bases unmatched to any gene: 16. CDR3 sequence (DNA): TGTGCCACCAGTAATTCTTTAGGACAGGCAATTCTAGATACGCAGTATTTT. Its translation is CATSNSLGQAILDTQYF.

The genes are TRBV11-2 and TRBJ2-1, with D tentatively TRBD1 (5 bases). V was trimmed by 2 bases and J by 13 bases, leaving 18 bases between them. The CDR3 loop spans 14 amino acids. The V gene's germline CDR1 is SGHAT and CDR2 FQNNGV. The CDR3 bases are TGTGCCAGCAGCTTATGGCAGGGAATCATTGCACAGTTCTTC. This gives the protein CASSLWQGIIAQFF.

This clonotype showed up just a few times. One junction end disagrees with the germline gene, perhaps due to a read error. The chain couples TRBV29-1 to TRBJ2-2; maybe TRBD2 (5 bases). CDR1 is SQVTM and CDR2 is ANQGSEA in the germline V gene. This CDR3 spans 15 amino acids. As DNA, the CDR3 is TGCAGCGTGGTAGTGGGAATCGTGAACACCGGGGAGCTGTTTTTC. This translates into CSVVVGIVNTGELFF.

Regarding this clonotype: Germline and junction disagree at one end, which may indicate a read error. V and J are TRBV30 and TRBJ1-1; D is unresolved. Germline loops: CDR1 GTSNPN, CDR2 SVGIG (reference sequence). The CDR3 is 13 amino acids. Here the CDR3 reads CVWSGMGGTEAFF. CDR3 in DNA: TGTGTCTGGAGTGGAATGGGAGGGACTGAAGCTTTCTTT.

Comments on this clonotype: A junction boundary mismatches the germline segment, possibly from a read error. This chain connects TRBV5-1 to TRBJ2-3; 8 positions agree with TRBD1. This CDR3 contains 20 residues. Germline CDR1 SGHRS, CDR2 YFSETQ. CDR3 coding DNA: TGCGCCAGCAGACTTTCAGGGGGCGGCCCTGCACTGTCTAGCACAGGTACGCAATATTTC. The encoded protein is CASRLSGGGPALSSTGTQYF.

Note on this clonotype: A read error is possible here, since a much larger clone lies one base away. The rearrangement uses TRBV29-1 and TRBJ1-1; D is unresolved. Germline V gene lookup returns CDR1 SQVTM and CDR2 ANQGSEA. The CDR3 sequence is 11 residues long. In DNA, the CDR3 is TGCAGCATTATCGAGAACACTGAAGCTGTCTTT. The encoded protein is CSIIENTEAVF.

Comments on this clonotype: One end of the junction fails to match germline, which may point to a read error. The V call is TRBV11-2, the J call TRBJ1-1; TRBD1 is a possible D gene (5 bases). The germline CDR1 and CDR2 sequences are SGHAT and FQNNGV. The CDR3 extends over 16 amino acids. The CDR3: CVSSRGRAGIFTEAFF. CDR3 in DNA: TGTGTCAGCAGTCGAGGTAGGGCAGGGATCTTCACTGAAGCTTTCTTT.

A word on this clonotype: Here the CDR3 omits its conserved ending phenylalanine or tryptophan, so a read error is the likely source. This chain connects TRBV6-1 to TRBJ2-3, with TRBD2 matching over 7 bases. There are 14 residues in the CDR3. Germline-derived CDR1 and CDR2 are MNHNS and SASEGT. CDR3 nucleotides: TGTGCCAGCAATGAAGGACTAGGGTCAGATACGCAGTATCTT. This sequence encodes CASNEGLGSDTQYL.

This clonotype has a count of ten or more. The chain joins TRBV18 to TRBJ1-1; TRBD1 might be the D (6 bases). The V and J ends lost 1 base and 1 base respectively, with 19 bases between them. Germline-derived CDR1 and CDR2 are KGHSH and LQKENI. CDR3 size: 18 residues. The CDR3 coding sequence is TGTGCCAGCTCACCACTCACGAGGGTTAACAGGGCGAACACTGAAGCTTTCTTT. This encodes CASSPLTRVNRANTEAFF.

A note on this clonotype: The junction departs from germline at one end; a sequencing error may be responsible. The CDR3 sequence is CASSRGLRTDTHYF. The CDR3 DNA follows: TGTGCCAGCTCACGAGGCCTACGGACAGATACGCACTATTTT. The genes are TRBV18 and TRBJ2-3, with D perhaps matching TRBD1 (6 bases). The CDR3 runs 14 residues. Germline-derived CDR1 and CDR2 are KGHSH and LQKENI.